One sample yielded the 21 T cell receptor beta chains listed below, sequenced in a study of OX40 agonist ivuxolimab in advanced cancers. Library creation used the immunoSEQ multiplex PCR assay. TCRdb re-hosts the immuneACCESS table, in-frame sequences only. Its copies lack some clones; in the studies checked, an unresolved V gene accounts for under half of them, and the cause for the rest is not known. The sample table records more than 65,000 clones; about 81% of these occur just once. The top ten clones comprise roughly 4.7% of the sample. This sample comprised CD4+ or CD8+ T cells sorted from blood, obtained in a trial of the OX40 agonist ivuxolimab. The receptors were gathered from an adult with an advanced solid tumor such as melanoma, head and neck, liver or kidney cancer.

This chain connects TRBV6-4 to TRBJ1-1, with D tentatively TRBD1 (5 bases). V lost 7 bases to trimming and J lost 1 base, with 10 bases between them. Germline CDR1 is MRHNA and CDR2 is SNTAGT. The length of the CDR3 is 13 residues. The CDR3 loop reads CASKRDRNTEAFF. The CDR3 DNA follows: TGTGCCAGCAAAAGGGACCGGAACACTGAAGCTTTCTTT.

This clone was seen a few times. The V and J genes are TRBV5-3 and TRBJ1-5, with a possible D match to TRBD1 (6 bases). TRBV5-3 is identified as an open reading frame with a role that is uncertain. This CDR3 region has 15 residues. Trimming shortened V by 8 bases and J by 3 bases, and 18 bases separated the two germline ends. This chain's CDR3 is CARMDRGPHNQPQHF. CDR3 DNA sequence: TGTGCCAGGATGGACAGAGGTCCCCACAATCAGCCCCAGCATTTT.

J is TRBJ1-4 and V is TRBV7-8; maybe TRBD1 (6 bases). CDR1 is SGHVS, CDR2 FQNEAQ, per germline. V dropped 2 bases and J dropped 4 bases, with 11 bases sitting between them. This CDR3 contains 15 residues. In DNA form, the CDR3 reads TGTGCCAGCAGCTTAAACCAGGGGTTTAATGAAAAACTGTTTTTT. Translation gives CASSLNQGFNEKLFF.

The chain combines TRBV5-4 with TRBJ1-5; the D is unclear. The CDR3 loop spans 14 amino acids. Trimming stripped 0 bases from V and 1 base from J, with 5 bases between. CDR1 SGHNT and CDR2 YYREEE come from the germline V gene (reference sequence). CDR3 sequence (DNA): TGTGCCAGCAGCTTGGGAGGGAGCAATCAGCCCCAGCATTTT. Protein product: CASSLGGSNQPQHF. The complete variable domain, with remaining parts taken from reference TRBV5-4 and TRBJ1-5, reads ETGVTQSPTHLIKTRGQQVTLRCSSQSGHNTVSWYQQALGQGPQFIFQYYREEENGRGNFPPRFSGLQFPNYSSELNVNALELDDSALYLCASSLGGSNQPQHFGDGTRLSIL.

The genes are TRBV18 and TRBJ1-2; maybe TRBD1 (5 bases). V lost 3 bases and J lost 5, with 16 bases in between. Germline-derived CDR1 and CDR2 are KGHSH and LQKENI. The CDR3 has 15 residues. The CDR3 region has the DNA TGTGCCAGCTCACCCCAGGCCAGGGAGATATATGGCTACACCTTC. Translating it yields CASSPQAREIYGYTF.

J is TRBJ1-2 and V is TRBV15, with 11 bases fitting TRBD1. CDR3 length: 18 residues. J lost 5 bases, V lost 0 bases, and 11 bases had no gene match. Germline V gene sequence: CDR1 LNHNV, CDR2 YYDKDF (reference sequence). The DNA of the CDR3 is TGTGCCACCAGCAGAGATCAGCCGGGACAGGGGGGGCGATATGGCTACACCTTC. This gives the protein CATSRDQPGQGGRYGYTF.

The chain uses TRBV9 and TRBJ2-4; 12 nucleotides line up with TRBD2. The CDR3 runs 16 residues. V lost 0 bases, J lost 6 bases, and 4 bases stayed unmatched. CDR1 and CDR2 (germline): SGDLS, YYNGEE. The CDR3, as DNA: TGTGCCAGCAGCGTAGTGACTAGCGGGAGCTTAAACATTCAGTACTTC. Translated: CASSVVTSGSLNIQYF.

The genes are TRBV6-4 and TRBJ2-1; 11 bases are shared with TRBD2. CDR1 and CDR2 (germline): MRHNA, SNTAGT. This CDR3 is built from 16 residues. The ends lost 3 bases at V and 9 bases at J; junction bases unmatched: 10. The CDR3: CASSEPNSGGAGEQFF. DNA for the CDR3: TGTGCCAGCAGTGAACCCAATAGCGGGGGGGCCGGTGAGCAGTTCTTC.

About this clone: The sample has other DNA sequences that encode this CDR3 too. This chain links TRBV5-1 with TRBJ1-3, with D tentatively TRBD1 (5 bases). Germline V lookup: CDR1 SGHRS, CDR2 YFSETQ. The V end was cut by 4 bases, the J end by 4 bases, with 12 bases between. This CDR3 is built from 14 residues. CDR3 region: CASSPGTAGNTIYF. CDR3 coding DNA: TGCGCCAGCAGCCCCGGGACCGCCGGAAACACCATATATTTT.

The chain is built from TRBV5-1 and TRBJ1-4, with D tentatively TRBD1 (6 bases). Trimming took off 2 bases at V and 7 bases at J, with 15 bases between the two ends. The CDR3 has 15 residues. CDR1 is SGHRS, CDR2 YFSETQ, per germline. The CDR3 coding sequence is TGCGCCAGCAGCTTAGGGGGGTCGATTGGTGAAAAACTGTTTTTT. Its protein product is CASSLGGSIGEKLFF.

This chain connects TRBV7-9 to TRBJ2-3; 7 nucleotides align to TRBD2. CDR3 length: 15 amino acids. Germline CDR1 SEHNR, CDR2 FQNEAQ (reference sequence). V gave up 3 bases and J gave up 0 bases; unmatched junction bases: 3. This chain's CDR3 is CASSFSGYSTDTQYF. CDR3 bases: TGTGCCAGCAGCTTTAGCGGGTATAGCACAGATACGCAGTATTTT.

The V call is TRBV4-3, the J call TRBJ1-3; 7 bases map to TRBD1. V lost 3 bases, J lost 0 bases, and 5 bases stayed unmatched. Germline V CDR1 and CDR2: LGHNA, YSLEER. This CDR3 contains 16 residues. In DNA form, the CDR3 reads TGCGCCAGCAGCCACCCCAGGGGGGGCTCTGGAAACACCATATATTTT. It is translated as CASSHPRGGSGNTIYF.

The chain employs TRBV19 and TRBJ2-7, with 8 bases aligning to TRBD2. Germline CDR1 and CDR2: LNHDA and SQIVND (reference sequence). The CDR3 is 13 residues long. V lost 6 bases to trimming and J lost 3 bases; unmatched junction nucleotides: 4. CDR3 in amino acids: CASSVSGSYEQYF. The CDR3 nucleotides are TGTGCCAGTAGCGTCAGCGGGAGCTACGAGCAGTACTTC.

The gene calls are TRBV5-1 and TRBJ1-6; D ambiguous. V was trimmed by 5 bases and J by 5 bases, leaving 17 bases between them. Germline CDR1 and CDR2: SGHRS and YFSETQ. The CDR3 is made up of 16 amino acids. CDR3 sequence reads: CASRRSSSSDNSPLHF. The DNA of the CDR3 is TGCGCCAGCAGACGGAGTTCTTCCTCGGATAATTCACCCCTCCACTTT.

The chain is built from TRBV12-5 and TRBJ1-1; the D gene is possibly TRBD1 (6 bases). Trimming removed 1 base from V and 0 bases from J, with 9 bases in between. Germline V gives CDR1 LGHNT, CDR2 FRNRAP. This CDR3 spans 15 amino acids. The CDR3 nucleotides read TGTGCTAGTGGTTTGGAACAGGGCATGAACACTGAAGCTTTCTTT. Its protein is CASGLEQGMNTEAFF.

Only a few counts were recorded for this clone. J is TRBJ2-3 and V is TRBV7-3, with D maybe TRBD2 (6 bases). Germline CDR1 SGHTA, CDR2 FQGTGA. The CDR3 loop spans 13 amino acids. The V end lost 3 bases, the J end lost 6 bases, and 10 bases lay between the germline ends. The CDR3 reads CASSFSGVDTQYF. CDR3 coding DNA: TGTGCCAGCAGCTTCTCGGGAGTTGATACGCAGTATTTT.

V is TRBV7-3 and J is TRBJ2-7; the D gene is possibly TRBD1 (5 bases). This CDR3 contains 17 residues. V was pared by 5 bases and J by 0 bases, with 20 bases between. In germline, CDR1 is SGHTA, CDR2 FQGTGA. CDR3 loop: CASSVLIAGPSSYEQYF. The CDR3 DNA follows: TGTGCCAGCAGCGTCTTAATAGCAGGGCCTAGCTCCTACGAGCAGTACTTC.

This clone occurred once. The rearrangement links TRBV6-5 to TRBJ1-1; D is uncertain. Per germline, CDR1 MNHEY and CDR2 SVGAGI. V lost 2 bases and J lost 8, with 15 bases in between. This CDR3 is built from 14 residues. The CDR3 reads CASSYLHQKEEAFF. The CDR3 bases are TGTGCCAGCAGTTACCTGCATCAGAAAGAAGAAGCTTTCTTT.

The V call is TRBV4-1, the J call TRBJ2-7; TRBD2 is a possible D gene (6 bases). The CDR3 spans 15 residues. Trimming stripped 0 bases from V and 0 bases from J, with 9 bases between. Per germline, CDR1 MGHRA and CDR2 YSYEKL. The CDR3 DNA sequence: TGCGCCAGCAGCCAAGACTACGGGGGCTCCTACGAGCAGTACTTC. Translated, it gives CASSQDYGGSYEQYF.

The chain links TRBV19 to TRBJ2-7; possibly TRBD1 or TRBD2 for D (7 bases each). V was clipped by 7 bases and J by 1 base, with 17 bases between them. From germline, CDR1 is LNHDA and CDR2 SQIVND (reference sequence). The CDR3 sequence is 15 residues long. This CDR3 is CASTLQGGGSYEQYF. The CDR3 nucleotides are TGTGCCAGTACCTTGCAGGGGGGGGGTTCCTACGAGCAGTACTTC.

The gene calls are TRBV5-6 and TRBJ2-1, with D perhaps matching TRBD1 (6 bases). Between the trimmed V and J ends, which lost 2 bases and 1 base, there was a span of 13 bases. The CDR3 loop spans 16 amino acids. Looked up from germline, CDR1 is SGHDT and CDR2 is YYEEEE. The CDR3 nucleotides read TGTGCCAGCAGCTTTTCGGCAGGGGAATCCTACAATGAGCAGTTCTTC. Protein: CASSFSAGESYNEQFF.